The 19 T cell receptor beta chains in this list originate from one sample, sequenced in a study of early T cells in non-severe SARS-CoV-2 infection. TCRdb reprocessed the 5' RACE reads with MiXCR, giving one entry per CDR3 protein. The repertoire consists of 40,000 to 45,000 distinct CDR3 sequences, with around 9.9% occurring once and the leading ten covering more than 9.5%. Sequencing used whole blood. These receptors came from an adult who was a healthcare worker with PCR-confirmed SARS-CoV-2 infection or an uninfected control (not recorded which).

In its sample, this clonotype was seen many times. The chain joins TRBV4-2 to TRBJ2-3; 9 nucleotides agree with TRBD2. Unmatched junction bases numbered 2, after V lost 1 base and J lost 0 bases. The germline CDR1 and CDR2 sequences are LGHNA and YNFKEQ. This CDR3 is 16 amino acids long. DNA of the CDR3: TGTGCCAGCAGCCAAGCTAGCGGGGCTAGCACAGATACGCAGTATTTT. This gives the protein CASSQASGASTDTQYF.

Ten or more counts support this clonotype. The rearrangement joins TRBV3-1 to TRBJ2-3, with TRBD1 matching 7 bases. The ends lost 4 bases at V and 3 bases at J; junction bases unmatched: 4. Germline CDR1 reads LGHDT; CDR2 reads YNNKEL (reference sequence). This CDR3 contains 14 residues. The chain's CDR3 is CASSLDRATDTQYF. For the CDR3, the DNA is TGTGCCAGCAGCCTAGACAGGGCGACAGATACGCAGTATTTT.

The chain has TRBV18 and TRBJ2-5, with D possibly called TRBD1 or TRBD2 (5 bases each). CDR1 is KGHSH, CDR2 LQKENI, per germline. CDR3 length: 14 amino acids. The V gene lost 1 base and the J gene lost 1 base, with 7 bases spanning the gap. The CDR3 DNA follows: TGTGCCAGCTCACCACGGGACGGCCAAGAGACCCAGTACTTC. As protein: CASSPRDGQETQYF.

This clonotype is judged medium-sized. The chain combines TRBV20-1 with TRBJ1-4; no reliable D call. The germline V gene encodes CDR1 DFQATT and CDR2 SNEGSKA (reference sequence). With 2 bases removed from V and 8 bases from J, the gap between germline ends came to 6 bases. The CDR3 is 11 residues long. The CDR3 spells CSARKKEKLFF. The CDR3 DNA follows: TGCAGTGCTAGAAAGAAGGAAAAACTGTTTTTT.

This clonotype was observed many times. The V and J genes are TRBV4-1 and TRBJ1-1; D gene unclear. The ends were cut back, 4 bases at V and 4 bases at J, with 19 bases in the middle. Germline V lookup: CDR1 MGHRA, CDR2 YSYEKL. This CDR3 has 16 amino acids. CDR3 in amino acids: CASSPTDAGLSTEAFF. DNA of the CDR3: TGCGCCAGCAGCCCAACGGATGCAGGACTAAGCACTGAAGCTTTCTTT.

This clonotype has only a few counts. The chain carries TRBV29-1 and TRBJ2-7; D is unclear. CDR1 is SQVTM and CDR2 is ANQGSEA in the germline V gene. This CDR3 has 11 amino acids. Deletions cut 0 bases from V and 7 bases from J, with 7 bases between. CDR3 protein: CSVEDLEEQYF. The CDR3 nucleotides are TGCAGCGTTGAAGATCTGGAGGAGCAGTACTTC.

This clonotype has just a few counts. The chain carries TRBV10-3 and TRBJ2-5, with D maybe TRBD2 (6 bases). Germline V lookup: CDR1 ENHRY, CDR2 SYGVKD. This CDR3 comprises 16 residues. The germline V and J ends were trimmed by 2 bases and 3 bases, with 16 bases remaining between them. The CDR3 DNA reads TGTGCCATCAGTGAGCCCGGACGGTCGGGGGAAGAGACCCAGTACTTC. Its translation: CAISEPGRSGEETQYF.

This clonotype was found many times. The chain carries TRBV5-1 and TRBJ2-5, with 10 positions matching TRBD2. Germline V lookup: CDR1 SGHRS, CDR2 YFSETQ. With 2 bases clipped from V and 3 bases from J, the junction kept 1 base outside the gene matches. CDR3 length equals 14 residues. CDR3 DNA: TGCGCCAGCAGCTTCACTAGCGGGAAAGAGACCCAGTACTTC. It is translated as CASSFTSGKETQYF.

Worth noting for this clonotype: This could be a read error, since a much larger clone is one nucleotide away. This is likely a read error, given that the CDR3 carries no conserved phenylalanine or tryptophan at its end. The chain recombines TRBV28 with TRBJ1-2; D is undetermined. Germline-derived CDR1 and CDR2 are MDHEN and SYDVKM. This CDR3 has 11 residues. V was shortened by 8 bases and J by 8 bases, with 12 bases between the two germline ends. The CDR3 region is CASGAEAGYTS. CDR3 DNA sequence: TGTGCCAGCGGAGCGGAGGCAGGCTACACCTCC.

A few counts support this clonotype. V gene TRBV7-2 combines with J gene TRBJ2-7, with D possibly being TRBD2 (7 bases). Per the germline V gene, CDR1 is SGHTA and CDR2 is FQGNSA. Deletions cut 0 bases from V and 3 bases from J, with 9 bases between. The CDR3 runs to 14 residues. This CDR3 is CASSLAGGDYEQYF. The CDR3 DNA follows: TGTGCCAGCAGCTTAGCAGGGGGGGACTACGAGCAGTACTTC.

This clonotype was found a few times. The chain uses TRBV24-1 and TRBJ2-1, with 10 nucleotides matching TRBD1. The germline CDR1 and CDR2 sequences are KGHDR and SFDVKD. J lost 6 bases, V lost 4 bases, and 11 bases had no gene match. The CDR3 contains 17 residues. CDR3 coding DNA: TGTGCCACCAGTGAACAGCCGGGACAGGGGTTTTTCAATGAGCAGTTCTTC. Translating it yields CATSEQPGQGFFNEQFF.

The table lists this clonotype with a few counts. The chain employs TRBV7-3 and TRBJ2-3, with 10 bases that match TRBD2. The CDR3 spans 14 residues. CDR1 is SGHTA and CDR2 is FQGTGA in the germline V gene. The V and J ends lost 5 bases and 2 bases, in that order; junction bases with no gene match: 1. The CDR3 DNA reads TGTGCCAGCAGCCTAGCGGGAGCCACAGATACGCAGTATTTT. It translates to CASSLAGATDTQYF.

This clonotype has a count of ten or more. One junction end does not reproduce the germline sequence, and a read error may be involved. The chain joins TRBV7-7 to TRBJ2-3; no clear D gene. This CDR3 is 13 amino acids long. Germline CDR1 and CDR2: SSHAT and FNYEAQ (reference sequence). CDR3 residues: CASSFAHTDTQYF. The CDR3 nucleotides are TGTGCTAGCAGCTTTGCACACACAGATACGCAGTATTTT.

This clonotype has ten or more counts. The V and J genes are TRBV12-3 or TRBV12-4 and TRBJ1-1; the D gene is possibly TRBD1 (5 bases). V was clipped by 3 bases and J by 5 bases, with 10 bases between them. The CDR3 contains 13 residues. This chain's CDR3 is CASSFFGGTEAFF. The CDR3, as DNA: TGTGCCAGCAGTTTTTTCGGGGGAACTGAAGCTTTCTTT.

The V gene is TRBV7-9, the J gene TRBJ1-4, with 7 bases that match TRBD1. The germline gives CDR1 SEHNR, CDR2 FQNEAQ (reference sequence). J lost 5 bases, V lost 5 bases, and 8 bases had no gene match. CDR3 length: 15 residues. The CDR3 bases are TGTGCCAGCAGCCCCGCGCAGGGGGGAAATGAAAAACTGTTTTTT. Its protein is CASSPAQGGNEKLFF.

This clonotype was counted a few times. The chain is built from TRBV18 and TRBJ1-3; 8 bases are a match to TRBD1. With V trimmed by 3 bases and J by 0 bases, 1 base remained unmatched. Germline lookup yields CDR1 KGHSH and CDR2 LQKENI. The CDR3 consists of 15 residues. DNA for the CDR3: TGTGCCAGCTCACCGGGACAGGACTCTGGAAACACCATATATTTT. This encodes CASSPGQDSGNTIYF.

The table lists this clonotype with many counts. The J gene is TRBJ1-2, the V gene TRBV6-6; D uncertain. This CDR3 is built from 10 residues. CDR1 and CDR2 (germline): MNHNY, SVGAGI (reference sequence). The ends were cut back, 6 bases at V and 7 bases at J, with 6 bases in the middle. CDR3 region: CASRMGGYTF. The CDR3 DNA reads TGTGCCAGCAGGATGGGTGGCTACACCTTC.

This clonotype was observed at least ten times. The CDR3 DNA is TGTGCCAGCAGCGTAGTGGGACAGGGAGCCTATGGCTACACCTTC. Translation gives CASSVVGQGAYGYTF. The chain carries TRBV7-2 and TRBJ1-2; 9 bases align to TRBD1. CDR1 is SGHTA and CDR2 is FQGNSA in the germline V gene. The J segment lost 4 bases and the V segment lost 5 bases, leaving 8 bases of the junction unmatched. This CDR3 region has 15 residues.

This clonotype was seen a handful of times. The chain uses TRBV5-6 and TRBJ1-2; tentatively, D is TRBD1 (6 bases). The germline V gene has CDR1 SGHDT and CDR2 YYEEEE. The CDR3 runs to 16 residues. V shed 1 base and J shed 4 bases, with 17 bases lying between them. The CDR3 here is CASSLYGTGGPYGYTF. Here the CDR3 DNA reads TGTGCCAGCAGCTTGTATGGGACTGGGGGCCCCTATGGCTACACCTTC.